Each of the 25 T cell receptor beta chains below was sequenced from the same sample in a study of blood T cells in healthy people across ages. For the second PCR, which ran for about 6 to 12 cycles, a sample-barcoded 5' primer and a J-beta primer mix were used. TCRdb re-called the 5' RACE reads through MiXCR, storing one row per CDR3 protein. This table has 800,000 to 950,000 distinct CDR3 sequences, 36% appearing once. Sequences were obtained from blood. These receptors were collected from a man between 18 and 29 years old in good health.

Only a few counts were recorded for this clonotype. V gene TRBV7-9 combines with J gene TRBJ2-2, with TRBD2 matching over 10 bases. V shed 2 bases and J 4 bases; nucleotides not matched to a gene: 4. Germline V lookup: CDR1 SEHNR, CDR2 FQNEAQ (reference sequence). The CDR3 is 16 residues long. CDR3 residues: CASSLTSGATTGELFF. CDR3 bases: TGTGCCAGCAGCTTAACTAGCGGGGCGACCACCGGGGAGCTGTTTTTT.

This chain uses TRBV30 with TRBJ2-7, with a tentative D call TRBD1 (6 bases). This CDR3 contains 14 residues. Germline V gene lookup returns CDR1 GTSNPN and CDR2 SVGIG (reference sequence). Trimming took off 0 bases at V and 3 bases at J, with 12 bases between the two ends. The CDR3 nucleotides read TGTGCCTGGAGTGTAGGTGGGGGCGGCTACGAGCAGTACTTC. It is translated as CAWSVGGGGYEQYF.

V gene TRBV4-2 combines with J gene TRBJ2-3; possibly TRBD1 for D (6 bases). The CDR3 runs to 15 residues. V shed 8 bases and J shed 6 bases, with 21 bases lying between them. From germline, CDR1 is LGHNA and CDR2 YNFKEQ. The chain's CDR3 is CASGRDTQAPDTQYF. CDR3 DNA sequence: TGTGCCAGCGGCCGGGACACACAAGCCCCGGATACGCAGTATTTT.

The genes are TRBV28 and TRBJ2-5, with TRBD1 matching 7 bases. The V gene end was trimmed by 6 bases and the J gene end by 4 bases; junction bases not matched to a gene: 11. Germline V gene data show CDR1 as MDHEN and CDR2 as SYDVKM. The CDR3 is 15 residues long. CDR3 sequence: CASSPLTGRTETQYF. The CDR3 nucleotides read TGTGCCAGCAGCCCACTGACAGGGCGGACAGAGACCCAGTACTTC.

In its sample, this clonotype was seen a few times. The chain has TRBV28 and TRBJ2-3, with D perhaps TRBD1 (5 bases). In germline, CDR1 is MDHEN, CDR2 SYDVKM. Trimming took off 5 bases at V and 0 bases at J, with 12 bases between the two ends. The CDR3 length is 15 residues. This CDR3 is CASSTIQESTDTQYF. The DNA of the CDR3 is TGTGCCAGCAGTACCATACAGGAAAGCACAGATACGCAGTATTTT.

V usage is TRBV10-3 and J usage is TRBJ2-4; D remains ambiguous. The last part of the DNA fits TRBJ2-5 better; the J call may be wrong. The CDR3 is made up of 14 amino acids. Germline values: CDR1 ENHRY, CDR2 SYGVKD. CDR3 amino acids: CAISEATKEETQYF. The CDR3 DNA is TGTGCCATCAGTGAGGCGACCAAGGAAGAGACCCAGTACTTC.

The CDR3 region is CASSSIYLAGGPFQGANVLTF. In DNA, the CDR3 is TGTGCCAGCAGCTCCATCTACCTGGCGGGGGGGCCTTTCCAGGGGGCCAACGTCCTGACTTTC. J is TRBJ2-6 and V is TRBV5-6, with TRBD2 identical over 9 bases. Germline V gives CDR1 SGHDT, CDR2 YYEEEE. V lost 3 bases, J lost 4 bases, and 20 bases stayed unmatched. CDR3 length: 21 residues.

This clonotype was observed a handful of times. The rearrangement uses TRBV6-6 and TRBJ2-6, with no clear D. The CDR3 loop spans 16 amino acids. Germline CDR1 MNHNY, CDR2 SVGAGI (reference sequence). V was cut by 5 bases and J by 0 bases, with 11 bases left in between. The DNA for the CDR3 is TGTGCCAGCAGTATCGGACGGACCTCTGGGGCCAACGTCCTGACTTTC. Amino acid sequence: CASSIGRTSGANVLTF.

Concerning this clonotype: One junction end disagrees with the germline gene, perhaps due to a read error. The rearrangement links TRBV11-1 to TRBJ2-3, with D uncertain. The CDR3 totals 14 residues. The germline CDR1 and CDR2 sequences are SGHAT and FQDESV (reference sequence). CDR3 bases: TGTGCCAGCTGCTTGGCCAGAAGCACAGATACGCAGTATTTT. The encoded protein is CASCLARSTDTQYF.

Many counts were recorded for this clonotype. V is TRBV7-9 and J is TRBJ2-3; D is undetermined. With 3 bases removed from V and 2 bases from J, the gap between germline ends came to 15 bases. This CDR3 region has 16 residues. Germline V gene lookup returns CDR1 SEHNR and CDR2 FQNEAQ (reference sequence). The CDR3 protein is CASSLDSTEDTDTQYF. CDR3 nucleotides: TGTGCCAGCAGCTTGGATAGCACTGAAGACACAGATACGCAGTATTTT.

This clonotype has a handful of counts. CDR3 sequence reads: CASSYSAGGDTEAFF. Written as DNA, the CDR3 is TGTGCCAGCAGTTACTCTGCAGGGGGGGACACTGAAGCTTTCTTT. V is TRBV6-6 and J is TRBJ1-1; TRBD1 aligns across 7 bases. CDR3 length: 15 amino acids. V lost 0 bases, J lost 3 bases, and 4 bases stayed unmatched. Germline V gene lookup returns CDR1 MNHNY and CDR2 SVGAGI (reference sequence).

This clonotype was seen a few times. V and J are TRBV21-1 and TRBJ2-3; no DNA check was done on the table's D call, TRBD2. TRBV21-1 is tagged as a pseudogene. CDR3 length: 19 amino acids. CDR3 residues: CASSKADLAGGRCTDTQYF. CDR3 DNA: TGTGCCAGCAGCAAAGCTGACTTAGCGGGGGGCCGCTGCACAGATACGCAGTATTTT.

This clonotype was counted between two and nine times. The chain links TRBV28 to TRBJ2-3; 14 bases are shared with TRBD2. Per the germline V gene, CDR1 is MDHEN and CDR2 is SYDVKM. The CDR3 consists of 17 residues. Trimming cost V 0 bases and J 4 bases; bases outside gene matches: 3. CDR3 in DNA: TGTGCCAGCAGTTTATGGGGGACTAGCGGGGGTTCAGATACGCAGTATTTT. This gives the protein CASSLWGTSGGSDTQYF.

Remarks on this clonotype: Compared with germline, one end of the junction differs, possibly owing to a read error. This chain connects TRBV20-1 to TRBJ1-5; 11 bases line up with TRBD1. Per the germline V gene, CDR1 is DFQATT and CDR2 is SNEGSKA (reference sequence). The length of the CDR3 is 15 residues. The CDR3 region is CSTRDRGTGGQPQHF. The CDR3, as DNA: TGCAGTACTAGAGATCGGGGGACAGGGGGTCAGCCCCAGCATTTT.

This chain uses TRBV7-2 with TRBJ2-1; D may be TRBD2 (6 bases). The CDR3 has 13 residues. Looked up from germline, CDR1 is SGHTA and CDR2 is FQGNSA. The V and J ends lost 4 bases and 8 bases respectively, with 12 bases between them. CDR3 loop: CASSCRLGYEQFF. As DNA, the CDR3 is TGTGCCAGCAGCTGCAGACTAGGCTATGAGCAGTTCTTC.

This clonotype showed up many times. CDR3 DNA sequence: TGCAGTGCCCCACTCTCGGGGGGACGAAGCACAGATACGCAGTATTTT. This encodes CSAPLSGGRSTDTQYF. This sequence joins TRBV20-1 and TRBJ2-3; 7 bases agree with TRBD2. In germline, CDR1 is DFQATT, CDR2 SNEGSKA (reference sequence). Germline trimming cut 6 bases from V and 0 bases from J; bases unmatched to any gene: 12. This CDR3 has 16 amino acids.

This clonotype was seen only a few times. This chain connects TRBV7-9 to TRBJ2-1; 10 nucleotides match TRBD2. CDR3 length: 15 residues. The junction had 5 bases not matched to a gene; V was cut back by 1 base and J by 8 bases. Per germline, CDR1 SEHNR and CDR2 FQNEAQ (reference sequence). As DNA, the CDR3 is TGTGCCAGCAGCTTAGTAGCGGGGGGCACTGATGAGCAGTTCTTC. Translating it yields CASSLVAGGTDEQFF.

This clonotype was counted only a few times. The genes are TRBV20-1 and TRBJ2-2; a possible D gene is TRBD1 (5 bases). The CDR3 is made up of 16 amino acids. Trimming removed 0 bases at V and 3 bases at J, with 14 bases between. Germline V CDR1 and CDR2: DFQATT, SNEGSKA (reference sequence). CDR3: CSARDLLTADTGELFF. CDR3 coding DNA: TGCAGTGCTAGAGACCTTCTGACAGCAGACACCGGGGAGCTGTTTTTT.

This clonotype has a handful of counts. This chain links TRBV7-2 with TRBJ2-3, with TRBD2 as a possible D gene (6 bases). This CDR3 has 15 residues. The V end was cut by 5 bases, the J end by 8 bases, with 20 bases between. The germline V gene has CDR1 SGHTA and CDR2 FQGNSA. CDR3 coding DNA: TGTGCCAGCAGCCCAGGCGGGGACTCTTCGGGTACGCAGTATTTT. This codes for CASSPGGDSSGTQYF.

As to this clonotype: One base away lies a much larger clone, so this may be a sequencing read error. The rearrangement joins TRBV6-2 or TRBV6-3 to TRBJ2-1; D is uncertain. Looked up from germline, CDR1 is MNHEY and CDR2 is SVGEGT. The CDR3 spans 15 residues. This CDR3 is CAGSYRAHSYNEQFF. DNA of the CDR3: TGTGCCGGCAGTTACCGAGCCCACTCCTACAATGAGCAGTTCTTC.

This clonotype was observed at least ten times. The rearrangement uses TRBV6-5 and TRBJ2-7; 11 positions agree with TRBD2. There are 14 residues in the CDR3. Germline lookup yields CDR1 MNHEY and CDR2 SVGAGI. Trimming removed 6 bases from V and 1 base from J; junction bases left unmatched: 2. CDR3 coding DNA: TGTGCCAGCAGACTAGCGGGGGCTTCCTACGAGCAGTACTTC. This encodes CASRLAGASYEQYF.

The chain combines TRBV11-2 with TRBJ2-1, with 13 bases fitting TRBD2. This CDR3 is built from 15 residues. V trimming: 6 bases; J trimming: 3 bases; junction bases outside the gene matches: 2. Germline V gene data show CDR1 as SGHAT and CDR2 as FQNNGV. The CDR3, as DNA: TGTGCCAGCAGTACTAGCGGGGGGGTCTACAATGAGCAGTTCTTC. This codes for CASSTSGGVYNEQFF.

The V gene is TRBV30, the J gene TRBJ2-3, with D tentatively TRBD2 (5 bases). The CDR3 is made up of 12 amino acids. The germline V gene has CDR1 GTSNPN and CDR2 SVGIG (reference sequence). V was shortened by 4 bases and J by 6 bases, with 11 bases between the two germline ends. The CDR3 DNA sequence: TGTGCCTGGACTTCCTCGGGGGATACGCAGTATTTT. It translates to CAWTSSGDTQYF.

The chain joins TRBV12-3 or TRBV12-4 to TRBJ1-1; D is perhaps TRBD1 (5 bases). The CDR3 covers 14 residues. V lost 4 bases and J lost 6, with 15 bases in between. The CDR3 here is CASSYRGPHAEAFF. Here the CDR3 DNA reads TGTGCCAGCAGTTACCGGGGACCTCACGCTGAAGCTTTCTTT.

This clonotype was observed at least ten times. The chain carries TRBV4-1 and TRBJ2-5, with D perhaps assigned TRBD1 or TRBD2 (6 bases each). The length of the CDR3 is 16 residues. Looked up from germline, CDR1 is MGHRA and CDR2 is YSYEKL. V shed 2 bases and J shed 3 bases, with 16 bases lying between them. CDR3 in amino acids: CASSQRGEAVKETQYF. In nucleotides, the CDR3 is TGCGCCAGCAGCCAAAGGGGGGAAGCAGTAAAAGAGACCCAGTACTTC.